This T cell receptor (beta chain) was identified in a study of T cell responses to AZD1222 COVID-19 vaccine. In regard to this clone: The target antigen is unknown.

Germline V gene lookup returns CDR1 LNHDA and CDR2 SQIVND (reference sequence). Trimming shortened V by 6 bases and J by 1 base, and 12 bases separated the two germline ends. The CDR3 is made up of 14 amino acids. Overall study results and limits: CD4 TCRs linked to vaccination spanned spike, dominating at 160-218 and 743-854. At baseline, just five to seven AZD1222 recipients tested seropositive. Repertoires were obtained only post-peak T cell response.

Clones were read by immunoSEQ multiplex PCR, and TCRdb kept only the in-frame ones, dropping some. The sample lists around 94,000 clones, roughly nine tenths occurring once. The sample here was peripheral blood, taken on day 0 of AZD1222 vaccination. The receptor comes from an adult in good health. The chain carries TRBV19 and TRBJ1-1; D unresolved. The CDR3 sequence: CASRRAVRNTEAFF. The CDR3 nucleotides read TGTGCCAGTAGGCGGGCCGTGAGGAACACTGAAGCTTTCTTT.